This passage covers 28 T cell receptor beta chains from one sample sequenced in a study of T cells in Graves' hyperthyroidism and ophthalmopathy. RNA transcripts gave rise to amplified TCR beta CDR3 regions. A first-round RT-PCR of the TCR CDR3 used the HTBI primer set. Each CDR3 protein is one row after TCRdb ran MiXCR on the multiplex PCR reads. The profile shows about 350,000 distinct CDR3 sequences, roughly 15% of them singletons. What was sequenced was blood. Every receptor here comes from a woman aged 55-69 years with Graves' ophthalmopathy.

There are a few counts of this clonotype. The CDR3 DNA reads as TGTGCCAGCAGCCCGGAGGGGGGATTCCACAATGAGCAGTTCTTC. Translating it yields CASSPEGGFHNEQFF. The rearrangement links TRBV6-2 or TRBV6-3 to TRBJ2-1; D may match TRBD1 or TRBD2 (6 bases each). V lost 6 bases and J lost 5, with 17 bases in between. Germline V CDR1 and CDR2: MNHEY, SVGEGT. The CDR3 is made up of 15 amino acids.

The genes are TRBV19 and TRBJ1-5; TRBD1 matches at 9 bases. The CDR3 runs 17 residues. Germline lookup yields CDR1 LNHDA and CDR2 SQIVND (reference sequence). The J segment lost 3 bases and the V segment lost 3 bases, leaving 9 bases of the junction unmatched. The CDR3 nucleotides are TGTGCCAGTAGTATTAAGAGAGGACAGGGGTACAATCAGCCCCAGCATTTT. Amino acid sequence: CASSIKRGQGYNQPQHF.

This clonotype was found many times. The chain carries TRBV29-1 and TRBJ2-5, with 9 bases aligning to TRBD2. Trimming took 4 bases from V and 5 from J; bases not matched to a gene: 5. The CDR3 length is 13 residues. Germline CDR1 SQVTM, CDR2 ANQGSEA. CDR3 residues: CSVGGRARETQYF. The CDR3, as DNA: TGCAGCGTTGGCGGGAGGGCGAGGGAGACCCAGTACTTC. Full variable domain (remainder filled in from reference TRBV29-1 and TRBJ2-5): SAVISQKPSRDICQRGTSLTIQCQVDSQVTMMFWYRQQPGQSLTLIATANQGSEATYESGFVIDKFPISRPNLTFSTLTVSNMSPEDSSIYLCSVGGRARETQYFGPGTRLLVL.

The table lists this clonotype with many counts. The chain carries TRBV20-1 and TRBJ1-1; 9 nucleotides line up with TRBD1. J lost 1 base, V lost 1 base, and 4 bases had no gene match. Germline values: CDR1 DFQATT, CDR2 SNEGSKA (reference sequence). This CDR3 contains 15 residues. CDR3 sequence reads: CSARGDRARNTEAFF. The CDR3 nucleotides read TGCAGTGCTAGAGGGGACAGGGCTAGGAACACTGAAGCTTTCTTT.

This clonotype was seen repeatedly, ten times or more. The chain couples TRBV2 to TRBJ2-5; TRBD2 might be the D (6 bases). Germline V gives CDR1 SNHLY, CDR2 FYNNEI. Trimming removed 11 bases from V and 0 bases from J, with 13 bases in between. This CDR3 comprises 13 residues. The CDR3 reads CAGGAGYQETQYF. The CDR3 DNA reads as TGTGCCGGCGGGGCGGGGTACCAAGAGACCCAGTACTTC.

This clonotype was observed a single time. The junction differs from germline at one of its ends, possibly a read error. The CDR3 sequence is CASNQLPGQGAPEAFF. The CDR3 DNA reads TGCGCCAGCAACCAACTCCCGGGACAGGGGGCACCCGAAGCTTTCTTT. V gene TRBV4-1 combines with J gene TRBJ1-1, with 12 positions matching TRBD1. The CDR3 totals 16 residues. Germline CDR1 and CDR2: MGHRA and YSYEKL.

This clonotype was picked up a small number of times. CDR3 sequence reads: CASSLGARIGAYNEQFF. CDR3 nucleotide sequence: TGTGCCAGCAGTTTAGGGGCCCGGATAGGGGCCTACAATGAGCAGTTCTTC. V and J are TRBV27 and TRBJ2-1; D possibly corresponds to TRBD1 (5 bases). Trimming cost V 2 bases and J 2 bases, with 16 bases left between them. Germline lookup yields CDR1 MNHEY and CDR2 SMNVEV (reference sequence). CDR3 length: 17 residues.

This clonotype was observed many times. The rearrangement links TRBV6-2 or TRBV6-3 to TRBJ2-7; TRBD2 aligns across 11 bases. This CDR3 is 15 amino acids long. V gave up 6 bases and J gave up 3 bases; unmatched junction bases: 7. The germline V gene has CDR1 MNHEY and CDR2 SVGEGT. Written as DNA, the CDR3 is TGTGCCAGCAGGGGCCTAGCGGGAGGAGGCTACGAGCAGTACTTC. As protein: CASRGLAGGGYEQYF.

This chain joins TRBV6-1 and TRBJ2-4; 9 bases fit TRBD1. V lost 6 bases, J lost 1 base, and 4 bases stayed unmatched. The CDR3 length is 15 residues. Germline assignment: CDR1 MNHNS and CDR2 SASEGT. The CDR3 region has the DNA TGTGCCAGCAGCAACGGACAGGGGGCCAAAAACATTCAGTACTTC. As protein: CASSNGQGAKNIQYF.

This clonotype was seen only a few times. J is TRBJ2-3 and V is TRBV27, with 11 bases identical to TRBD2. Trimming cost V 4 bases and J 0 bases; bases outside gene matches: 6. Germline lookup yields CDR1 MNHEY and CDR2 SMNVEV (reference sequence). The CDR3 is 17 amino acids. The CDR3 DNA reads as TGTGCCAGCAGTTCGAGACTAGCGGGGATTAGCACAGATACGCAGTATTTT. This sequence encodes CASSSRLAGISTDTQYF.

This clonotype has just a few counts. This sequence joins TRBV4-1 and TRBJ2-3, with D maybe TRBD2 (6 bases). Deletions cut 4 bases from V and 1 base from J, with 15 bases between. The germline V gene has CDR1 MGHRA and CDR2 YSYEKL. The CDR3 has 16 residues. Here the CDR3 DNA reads TGCGCCAGCAGCCCTGTAGCGGAGACGGGCACAGATACGCAGTATTTT. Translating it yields CASSPVAETGTDTQYF.

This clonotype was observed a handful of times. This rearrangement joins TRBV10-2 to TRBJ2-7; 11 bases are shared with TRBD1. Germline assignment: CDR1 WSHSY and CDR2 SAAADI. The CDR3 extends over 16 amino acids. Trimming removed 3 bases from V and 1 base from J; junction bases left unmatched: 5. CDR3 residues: CASSDTDRGPSYEQYF. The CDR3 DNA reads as TGCGCCAGCAGTGATACGGACAGGGGGCCTTCCTACGAGCAGTACTTC.

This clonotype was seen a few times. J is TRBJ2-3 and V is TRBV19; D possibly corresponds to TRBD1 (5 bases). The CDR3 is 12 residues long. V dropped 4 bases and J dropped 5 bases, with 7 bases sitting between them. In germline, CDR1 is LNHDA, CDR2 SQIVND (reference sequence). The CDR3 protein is CASSKTGDTQYF. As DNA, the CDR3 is TGTGCCAGTAGTAAAACAGGAGATACGCAGTATTTT.

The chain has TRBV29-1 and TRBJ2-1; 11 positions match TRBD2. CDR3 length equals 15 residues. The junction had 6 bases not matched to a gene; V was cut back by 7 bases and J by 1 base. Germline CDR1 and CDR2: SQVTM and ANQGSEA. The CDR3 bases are TGCAGCGCTACGACTAGCGGGAATTCCTACAATGAGCAGTTCTTC. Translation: CSATTSGNSYNEQFF.

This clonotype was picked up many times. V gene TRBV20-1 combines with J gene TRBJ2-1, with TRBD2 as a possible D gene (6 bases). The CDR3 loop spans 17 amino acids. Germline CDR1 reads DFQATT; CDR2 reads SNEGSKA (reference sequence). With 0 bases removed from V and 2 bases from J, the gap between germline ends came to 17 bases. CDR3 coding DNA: TGCAGTGCTAGAGATGTTCTAGCGAAGTCCGCCTACAATGAGCAGTTCTTC. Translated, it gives CSARDVLAKSAYNEQFF.

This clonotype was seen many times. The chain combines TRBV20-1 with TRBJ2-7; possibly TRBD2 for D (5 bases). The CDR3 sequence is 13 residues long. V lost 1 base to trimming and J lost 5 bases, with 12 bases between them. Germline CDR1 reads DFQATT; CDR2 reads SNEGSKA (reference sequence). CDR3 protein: CSARVELAHEQYF. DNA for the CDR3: TGCAGTGCTAGAGTAGAGCTAGCCCACGAGCAGTACTTC.

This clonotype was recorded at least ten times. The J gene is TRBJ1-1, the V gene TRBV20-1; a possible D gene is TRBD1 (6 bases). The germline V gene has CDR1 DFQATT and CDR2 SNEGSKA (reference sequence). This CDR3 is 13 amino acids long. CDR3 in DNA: TGCAGCCGATCGACAGGAGTGAACACTGAAGCTTTCTTT. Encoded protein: CSRSTGVNTEAFF.

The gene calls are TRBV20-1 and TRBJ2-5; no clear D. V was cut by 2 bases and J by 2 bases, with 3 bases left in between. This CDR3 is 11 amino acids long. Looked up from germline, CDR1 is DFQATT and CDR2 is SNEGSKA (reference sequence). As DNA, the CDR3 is TGCAGTGCTAGAACGCAAGAGACCCAGTACTTC. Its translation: CSARTQETQYF.

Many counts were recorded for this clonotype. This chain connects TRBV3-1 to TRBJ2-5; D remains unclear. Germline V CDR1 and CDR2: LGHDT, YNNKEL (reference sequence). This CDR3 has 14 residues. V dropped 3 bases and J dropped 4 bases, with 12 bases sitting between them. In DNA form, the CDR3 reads TGTGCCAGCAGCCAGGCAGGCATCGGAGAGACCCAGTACTTC. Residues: CASSQAGIGETQYF.

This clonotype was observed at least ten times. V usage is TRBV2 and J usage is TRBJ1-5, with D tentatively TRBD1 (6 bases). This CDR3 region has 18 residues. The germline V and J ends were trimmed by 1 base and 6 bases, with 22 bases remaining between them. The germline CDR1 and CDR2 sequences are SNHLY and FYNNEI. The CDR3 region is CASSEVGGDTRFTQPQHF. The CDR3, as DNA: TGTGCCAGCAGTGAAGTGGGAGGGGACACGAGGTTCACTCAGCCCCAGCATTTT.

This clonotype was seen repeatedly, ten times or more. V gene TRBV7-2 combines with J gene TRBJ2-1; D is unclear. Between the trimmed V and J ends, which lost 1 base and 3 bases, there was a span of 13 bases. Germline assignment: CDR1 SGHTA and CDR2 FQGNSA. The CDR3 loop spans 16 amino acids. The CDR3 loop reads CASSLGNPTVYNEQFF. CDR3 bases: TGTGCCAGCAGCTTAGGTAACCCAACGGTCTACAATGAGCAGTTCTTC.

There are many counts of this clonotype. The CDR3 loop reads CASSYSSHQRSPTDTQYF. The CDR3, as DNA: TGTGCCAGCAGTTACTCGAGCCACCAGCGGTCCCCCACAGATACGCAGTATTTT. The chain uses TRBV6-5 and TRBJ2-3, with D perhaps TRBD2 (5 bases). This CDR3 comprises 18 residues. V was cut by 0 bases and J by 2 bases, with 18 bases left in between. Germline values: CDR1 MNHEY, CDR2 SVGAGI.

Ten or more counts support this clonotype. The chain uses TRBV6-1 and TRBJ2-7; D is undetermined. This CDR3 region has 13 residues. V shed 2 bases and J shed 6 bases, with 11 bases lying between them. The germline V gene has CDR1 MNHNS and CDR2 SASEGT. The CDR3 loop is CASSEPPLGEQYF. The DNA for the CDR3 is TGTGCCAGCAGTGAACCCCCTTTGGGCGAGCAGTACTTC.

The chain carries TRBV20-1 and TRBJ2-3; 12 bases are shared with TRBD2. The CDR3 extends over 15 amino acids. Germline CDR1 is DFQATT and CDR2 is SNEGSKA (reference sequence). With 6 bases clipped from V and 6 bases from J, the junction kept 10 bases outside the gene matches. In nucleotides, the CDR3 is TGCAGTGCCTATCGGACTAGCGGGATGAGGGATACGCAGTATTTT. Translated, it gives CSAYRTSGMRDTQYF.

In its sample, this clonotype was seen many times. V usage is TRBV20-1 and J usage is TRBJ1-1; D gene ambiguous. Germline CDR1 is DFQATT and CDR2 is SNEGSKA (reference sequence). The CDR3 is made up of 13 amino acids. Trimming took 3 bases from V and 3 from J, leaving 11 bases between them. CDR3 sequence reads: CSARIPADTEAFF. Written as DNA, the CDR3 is TGCAGTGCTAGGATCCCGGCGGACACTGAAGCTTTCTTT.

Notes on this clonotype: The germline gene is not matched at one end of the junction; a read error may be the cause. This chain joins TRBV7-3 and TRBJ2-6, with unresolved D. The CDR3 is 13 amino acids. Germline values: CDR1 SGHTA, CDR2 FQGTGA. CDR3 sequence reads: CASSLPGASVLTF. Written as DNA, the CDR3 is TGTGCCAGCAGCCTACCCGGAGCCAGCGTCCTGACTTTC.

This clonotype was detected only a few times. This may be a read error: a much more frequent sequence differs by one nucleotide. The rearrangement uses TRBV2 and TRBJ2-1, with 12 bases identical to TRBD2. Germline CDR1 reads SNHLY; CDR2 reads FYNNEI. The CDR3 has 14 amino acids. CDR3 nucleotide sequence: TGTGTCAGCAGTGAAGCTAGCGGGAGGGATGAGCAGTTCTTC. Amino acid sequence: CVSSEASGRDEQFF.

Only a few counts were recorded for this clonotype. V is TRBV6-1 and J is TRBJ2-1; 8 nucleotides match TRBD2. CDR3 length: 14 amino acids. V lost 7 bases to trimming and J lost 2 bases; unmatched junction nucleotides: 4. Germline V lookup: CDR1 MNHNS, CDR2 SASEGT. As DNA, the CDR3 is TGTGCCAGCAAGACTAGCGTCGCCTACAATGAGCAGTTCTTC. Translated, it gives CASKTSVAYNEQFF.